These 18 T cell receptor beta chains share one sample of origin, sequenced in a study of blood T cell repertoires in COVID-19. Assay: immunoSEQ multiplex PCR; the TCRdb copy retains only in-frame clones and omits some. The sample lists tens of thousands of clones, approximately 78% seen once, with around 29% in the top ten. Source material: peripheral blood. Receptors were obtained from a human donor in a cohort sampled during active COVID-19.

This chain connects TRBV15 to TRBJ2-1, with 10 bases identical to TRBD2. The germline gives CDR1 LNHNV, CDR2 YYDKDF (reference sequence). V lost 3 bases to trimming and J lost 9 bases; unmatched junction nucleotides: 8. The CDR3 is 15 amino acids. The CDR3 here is CATSRLAGGGSEQFF. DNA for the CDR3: TGTGCCACCAGCAGGTTAGCGGGGGGCGGGAGTGAGCAGTTCTTC.

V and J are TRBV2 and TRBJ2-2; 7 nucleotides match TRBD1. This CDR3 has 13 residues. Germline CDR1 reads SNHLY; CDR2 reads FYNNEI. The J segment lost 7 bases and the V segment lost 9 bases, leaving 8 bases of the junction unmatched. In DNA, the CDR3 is TGTGCCAGTCTAGGGGGCGAAGTCGGGGAGCTGTTTTTT. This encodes CASLGGEVGELFF.

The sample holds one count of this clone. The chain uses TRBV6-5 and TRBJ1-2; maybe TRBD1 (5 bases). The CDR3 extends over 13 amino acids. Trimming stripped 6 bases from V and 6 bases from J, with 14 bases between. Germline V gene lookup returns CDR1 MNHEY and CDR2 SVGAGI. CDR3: CASRGGTPDGYTF. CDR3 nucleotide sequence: TGTGCCAGCAGAGGCGGGACTCCTGATGGCTACACCTTC.

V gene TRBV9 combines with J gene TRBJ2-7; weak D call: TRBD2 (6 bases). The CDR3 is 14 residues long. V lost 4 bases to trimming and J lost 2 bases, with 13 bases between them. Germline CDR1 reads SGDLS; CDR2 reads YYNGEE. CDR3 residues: CASSRGWAAYEQYF. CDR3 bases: TGTGCCAGCAGCCGGGGGTGGGCCGCCTACGAGCAGTACTTC. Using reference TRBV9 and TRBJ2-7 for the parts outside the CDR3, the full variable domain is DSGVTQTPKHLITATGQRVTLRCSPRSGDLSVYWYQQSLDQGLQFLIQYYNGEERAKGNILERFSAQQFPDLHSELNLSSLELGDSALYFCASSRGWAAYEQYFGPGTRLTVT.

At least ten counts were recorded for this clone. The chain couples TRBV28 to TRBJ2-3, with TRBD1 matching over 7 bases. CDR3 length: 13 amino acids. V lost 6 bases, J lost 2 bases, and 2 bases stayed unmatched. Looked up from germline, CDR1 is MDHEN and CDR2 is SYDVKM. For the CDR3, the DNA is TGTGCCAGCAGGGGGACAGTCACAGATACGCAGTATTTT. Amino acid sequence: CASRGTVTDTQYF.

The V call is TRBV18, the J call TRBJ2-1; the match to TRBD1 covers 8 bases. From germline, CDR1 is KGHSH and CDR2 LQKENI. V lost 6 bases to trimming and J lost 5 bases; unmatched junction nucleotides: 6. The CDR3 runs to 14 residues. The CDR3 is CASSRQGSDNEQFF. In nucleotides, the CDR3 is TGTGCCAGCTCCCGACAGGGGTCTGACAATGAGCAGTTCTTC.

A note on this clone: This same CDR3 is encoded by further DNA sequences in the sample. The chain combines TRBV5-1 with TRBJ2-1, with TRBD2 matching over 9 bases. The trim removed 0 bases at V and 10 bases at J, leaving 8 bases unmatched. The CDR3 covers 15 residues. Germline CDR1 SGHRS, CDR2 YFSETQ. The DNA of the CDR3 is TGCGCCAGCAGCTTGGGTGCGGGGGGGCGTAGCGAGCAGTTCTTC. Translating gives CASSLGAGGRSEQFF.

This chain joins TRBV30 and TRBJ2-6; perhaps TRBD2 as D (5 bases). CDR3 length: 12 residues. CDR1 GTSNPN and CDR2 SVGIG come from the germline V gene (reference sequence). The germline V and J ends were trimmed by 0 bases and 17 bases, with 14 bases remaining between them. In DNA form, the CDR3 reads TGTGCCTGGAGTGTACTAACGGAGAGGGTGACTTTC. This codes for CAWSVLTERVTF.

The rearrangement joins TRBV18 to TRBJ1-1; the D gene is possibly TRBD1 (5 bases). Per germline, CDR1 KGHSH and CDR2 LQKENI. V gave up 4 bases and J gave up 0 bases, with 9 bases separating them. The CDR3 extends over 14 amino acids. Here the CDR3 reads CASSLDMMNTEAFF. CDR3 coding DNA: TGTGCCAGCTCACTGGACATGATGAACACTGAAGCTTTCTTT.

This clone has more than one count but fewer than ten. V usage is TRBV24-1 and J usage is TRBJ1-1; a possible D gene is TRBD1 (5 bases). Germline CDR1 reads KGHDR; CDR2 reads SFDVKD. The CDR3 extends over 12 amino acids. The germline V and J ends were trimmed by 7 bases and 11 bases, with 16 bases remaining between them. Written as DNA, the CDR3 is TGTGCCACCAGGAACCTTAGGGGTGACGCTTTCTTT. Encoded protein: CATRNLRGDAFF.

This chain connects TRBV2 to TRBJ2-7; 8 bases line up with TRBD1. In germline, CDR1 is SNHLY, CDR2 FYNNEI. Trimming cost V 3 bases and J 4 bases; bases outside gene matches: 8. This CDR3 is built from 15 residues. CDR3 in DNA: TGTGCCAGCAGTGAGGAGGGACAGGCTCTGTACGAGCAGTACTTC. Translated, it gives CASSEEGQALYEQYF.

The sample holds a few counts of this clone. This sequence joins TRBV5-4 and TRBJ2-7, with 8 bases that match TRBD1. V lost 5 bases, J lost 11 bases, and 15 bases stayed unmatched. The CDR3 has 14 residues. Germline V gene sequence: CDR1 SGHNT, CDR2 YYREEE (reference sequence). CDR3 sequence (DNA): TGTGCCAGCAGGCCGGTGGGACAGGTGGCGTTGGAGTACTTC. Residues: CASRPVGQVALEYF.

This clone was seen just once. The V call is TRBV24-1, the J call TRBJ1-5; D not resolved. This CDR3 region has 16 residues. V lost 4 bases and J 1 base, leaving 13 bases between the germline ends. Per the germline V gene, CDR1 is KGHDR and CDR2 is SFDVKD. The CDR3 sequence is CATSDPSAESNQPQHF. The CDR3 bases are TGTGCCACCAGTGACCCTTCCGCGGAGAGCAATCAGCCCCAGCATTTT.

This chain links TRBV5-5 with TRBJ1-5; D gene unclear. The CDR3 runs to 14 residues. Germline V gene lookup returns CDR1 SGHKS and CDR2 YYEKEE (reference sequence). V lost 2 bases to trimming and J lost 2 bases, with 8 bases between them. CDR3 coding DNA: TGTGCCAGCAGCTTCGTCGCAGGCAATCAGCCCCAGCATTTT. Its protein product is CASSFVAGNQPQHF.

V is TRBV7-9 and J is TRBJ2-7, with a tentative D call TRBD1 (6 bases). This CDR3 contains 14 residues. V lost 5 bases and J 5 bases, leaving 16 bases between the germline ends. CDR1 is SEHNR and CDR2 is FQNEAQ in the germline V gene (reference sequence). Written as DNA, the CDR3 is TGTGCCAGCAGCCACGAGGCAGGGGTCGACGAGCAGTACTTC. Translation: CASSHEAGVDEQYF.

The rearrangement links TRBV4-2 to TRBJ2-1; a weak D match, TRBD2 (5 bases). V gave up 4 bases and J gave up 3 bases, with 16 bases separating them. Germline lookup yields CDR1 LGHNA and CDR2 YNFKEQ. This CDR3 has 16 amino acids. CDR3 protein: CASSPRSGARYNEQFF. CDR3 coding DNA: TGTGCCAGCAGCCCTCGAAGCGGTGCCCGCTACAATGAGCAGTTCTTC.

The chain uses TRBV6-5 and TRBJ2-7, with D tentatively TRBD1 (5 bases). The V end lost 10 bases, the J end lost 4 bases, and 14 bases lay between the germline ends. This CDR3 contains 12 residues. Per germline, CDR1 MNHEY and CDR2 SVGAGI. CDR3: CATNSGLYEQYF. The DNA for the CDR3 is TGTGCCACCAACTCAGGGCTGTACGAGCAGTACTTC.

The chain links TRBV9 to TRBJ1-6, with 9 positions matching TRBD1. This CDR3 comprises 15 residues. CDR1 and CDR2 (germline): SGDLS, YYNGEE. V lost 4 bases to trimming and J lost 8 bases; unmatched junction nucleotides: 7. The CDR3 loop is CASSRTDRGDSPLHF. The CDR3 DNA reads TGTGCCAGCAGCAGGACGGACAGGGGCGATTCACCCCTCCACTTT.